A selection of T cell receptor beta chains follows, all from one sample in a study of blood T cell repertoires in COVID-19. The method was immunoSEQ multiplex PCR; TCRdb's version includes in-frame clones alone and lacks a portion of them. This table holds fewer than 200,000 clones, around 83% found once. The sequencing sample was made of peripheral blood. The source of these receptors is a woman in her seventies with COVID-19, enrolled during active disease. Each CDR3 is given with its conserved first and last residue. A D gene is named only where the DNA matches it firmly. Clone size is stated in some rows and not others, as once, few, many or a class when expanded.

. | TRBJ2-7 | TRBV5-5 | . | CASSLAEGEGYEQYF | TGTGCCAGCAGCTTGGCCGAGGGGGAGGGATACGAGCAGTACTTC
. | TRBJ2-5 | TRBV18 | TRBD2 | CASSPRFRTSSQETQYF | TGTGCCAGCTCACCACGATTTCGGACTAGCTCTCAAGAGACCCAGTACTTC
. | TRBJ2-5 | TRBV7-8 | . | CASTPRRAETQYF | TGTGCCAGCACCCCACGAAGAGCGGAGACCCAGTACTTC
. | TRBJ2-7 | TRBV15 | . | CATKLTLSSYEQYF | TGTGCCACCAAACTAACCTTGAGCTCCTACGAGCAGTACTTC
few | TRBJ2-2 | TRBV3-1/TRBV3-2 | TRBD2 | CASSQVISGRADVNTGELFF | TGTGCCAGCAGCCAAGTGATTAGCGGGAGGGCCGATGTTAACACCGGGGAGCTGTTTTTT
. | TRBJ2-6 | TRBV27 | . | CASSLMTVSGANVLTF | TGTGCCAGCAGTTTGATGACAGTTTCTGGGGCCAACGTCCTGACTTTC
few | TRBJ1-1 | TRBV5-1 | TRBD1 | CASSTQGGNTEAFF | TGCGCCAGCAGCACCCAGGGGGGGAACACTGAAGCTTTCTTT
once | TRBJ2-6 | TRBV24-1 | . | CATSDFSLGANVLTF | TGTGCCACCAGTGATTTTTCCTTGGGGGCCAACGTCCTGACTTTC
. | TRBJ1-6 | TRBV5-4 | TRBD1 | CASSLSGGSYNSPLHF | TGTGCCAGCAGCTTGTCAGGGGGTTCCTATAATTCACCCCTCCACTTT
. | TRBJ2-5 | TRBV7-2 | TRBD2 | CASSLVGAGSGQETQYF | TGTGCCAGCAGCTTAGTAGGAGCGGGAAGCGGGCAAGAGACCCAGTACTTC
. | TRBJ2-5 | TRBV15 | TRBD2 | CATSPKPAGKGQETQYF | TGTGCCACCAGCCCAAAACCAGCGGGAAAGGGCCAAGAGACCCAGTACTTC
. | TRBJ2-2 | TRBV5-4 | TRBD1 | CASSFRQGSTGELFF | TGTGCCAGCAGCTTCAGACAGGGGTCCACCGGGGAGCTGTTTTTT
. | TRBJ2-1 | TRBV19 | . | CASSDRYNEQFF | TGTGCCAGTAGTGACAGATACAATGAGCAGTTCTTC
few | TRBJ2-7 | TRBV3-1/TRBV3-2 | . | CASSQSSEQYF | TGTGCCAGCAGCCAGTCTAGCGAGCAGTACTTC
. | TRBJ2-5 | TRBV5-1 | . | CASSFPGRGETQYF | TGCGCCAGCAGCTTCCCCGGAAGGGGAGAGACCCAGTACTTC
. | TRBJ1-2 | TRBV6-6 | TRBD1 | CASSPGTGSYTF | TGTGCCAGCAGTCCCGGGACAGGGAGCTACACCTTC
few | TRBJ2-7 | TRBV10-2 | TRBD1 | CATTGTGYEQYF | TGCGCCACGACCGGGACAGGCTACGAGCAGTACTTC
few | TRBJ2-5 | TRBV6-5 | TRBD1 | CASRTTGGAQETQYF | TGTGCCAGCAGAACGACAGGGGGAGCCCAAGAGACCCAGTACTTC
. | TRBJ2-1 | TRBV5-1 | TRBD2 | CASSQGTSGGRGVQFF | TGCGCCAGCAGCCAAGGGACTAGCGGAGGGCGGGGGGTTCAGTTCTTC
once | TRBJ1-1 | TRBV2 | . | CASSELGDSEAFF | TGTGCCAGCAGTGAGCTGGGAGATTCCGAAGCTTTCTTT
. | TRBJ2-1 | TRBV28 | . | CASRDQGYNEQFF | TGTGCCAGCAGGGATCAGGGGTACAATGAGCAGTTCTTC
once | TRBJ2-7 | TRBV30 | . | CAWGQRYEQYF | TGTGCCTGGGGCCAGCGCTACGAGCAGTACTTC
. | TRBJ2-1 | TRBV19 | . | CASSIARASQPLYNEQFF | TGTGCCAGTAGTATAGCCCGGGCTAGCCAGCCGTTGTACAATGAGCAGTTCTTC
. | TRBJ1-1 | TRBV19 | . | CASSIGRGTEAFF | TGTGCCAGTAGTATCGGCAGGGGAACTGAAGCTTTCTTT
. | TRBJ2-6 | TRBV10-3 | TRBD1 | CATGTGPAGANVLTF | TGTGCCACCGGGACAGGGCCGGCTGGGGCCAACGTCCTGACTTTC
. | TRBJ1-2 | TRBV12-3/TRBV12-4 | TRBD1 | CASTRDRGYGYTF | TGTGCCAGCACCCGGGACAGGGGATATGGCTACACCTTC
. | TRBJ2-7 | TRBV10-3 | TRBD2 | CAISLSLTSGTYEQYF | TGTGCCATCAGCTTATCCCTGACTAGCGGTACTTACGAGCAGTACTTC
. | TRBJ2-5 | TRBV5-6 | . | CASSFPLEGEQETQYF | TGTGCCAGCAGCTTCCCGCTAGAAGGGGAACAAGAGACCCAGTACTTC
. | TRBJ2-5 | TRBV11-1 | TRBD1 | CASSLTFTGVETQYF | TGTGCCAGCAGCTTAACCTTCACAGGGGTAGAGACCCAGTACTTC
. | TRBJ2-3 | TRBV7-9 | TRBD1 | CASSSFGQGPGADTQYF | TGTGCCAGCAGCTCGTTCGGACAGGGCCCGGGGGCAGATACGCAGTATTTT
. | TRBJ1-5 | TRBV5-8 | . | CASTARRGEVQPQHF | TGTGCCAGCACCGCGCGGAGGGGAGAAGTTCAGCCCCAGCATTTT
. | TRBJ1-5 | TRBV28 | TRBD1 | CASRFPQGANQPQHF | TGTGCCAGCAGGTTTCCACAGGGGGCTAATCAGCCCCAGCATTTT
. | TRBJ2-7 | TRBV7-2 | . | CASSLARVVGTYEQYF | TGTGCCAGCAGCTTAGCGCGGGTTGTGGGGACCTACGAGCAGTACTTC
. | TRBJ2-7 | TRBV13 | TRBD1 | CASSPPGTGGDEQYF | TGTGCCAGCAGCCCACCCGGGACAGGGGGCGACGAGCAGTACTTC
. | TRBJ2-2 | TRBV5-1 | TRBD2 | CASSLRAGAGELFF | TGCGCCAGCAGCTTGCGCGCGGGAGCCGGGGAGCTGTTTTTT
. | TRBJ2-3 | TRBV7-8 | . | CASSLATRITDTQYF | TGTGCCAGCAGCTTAGCTACTAGAATCACAGATACGCAGTATTTT
many | TRBJ2-3 | TRBV27 | TRBD1 | CASSLDRGMGTQYF | TGTGCCAGCAGCCTGGACAGGGGGATGGGTACGCAGTATTTT
. | TRBJ1-6 | TRBV4-3 | TRBD1 | CASSQIRGQYSPLHF | TGCGCCAGCAGCCAGATCAGGGGACAGTATTCACCCCTCCACTTT
. | TRBJ2-3 | TRBV24-1 | TRBD2 | CATSDPGLAGYPSDTQYF | TGTGCCACCAGTGACCCGGGACTAGCGGGGTACCCCTCCGATACGCAGTATTTT
. | TRBJ2-7 | TRBV28 | TRBD1 | CASSRTGTGLYEQYF | TGTGCCAGCAGTAGAACCGGGACAGGCCTATACGAGCAGTACTTC
. | TRBJ2-1 | TRBV7-2 | TRBD2 | CASSLEGTRGRNEQFF | TGTGCCAGCAGCTTAGAAGGGACTAGGGGACGAAATGAGCAGTTCTTC
. | TRBJ2-1 | TRBV18 | . | CASSPLDSSYNEQFF | TGTGCCAGCTCCCCCCTCGATAGCTCCTACAATGAGCAGTTCTTC
. | TRBJ2-6 | TRBV2 | TRBD2 | CASSERGDAFLTF | TGTGCCAGCAGTGAGCGGGGGGACGCCTTTTTAACTTTC
. | TRBJ2-3 | TRBV28 | . | CASFRDFHTDTQYF | TGTGCCAGCTTCCGGGACTTTCACACAGATACGCAGTATTTT
. | TRBJ2-2 | TRBV5-4 | . | CASSSDSTGELFF | TGTGCCAGCAGCTCGGACAGCACCGGGGAGCTGTTTTTT
. | TRBJ2-7 | TRBV3-1/TRBV3-2 | . | CASSQNGKSYEQYF | TGTGCCAGCAGCCAAAACGGGAAGTCCTACGAGCAGTACTTC
. | TRBJ2-1 | TRBV7-2 | TRBD2 | CASSLLADSYNEQFF | TGTGCCAGCAGCTTGCTAGCGGACTCCTACAATGAGCAGTTCTTC
once | TRBJ2-3 | TRBV2 | TRBD1 | CASSKLPTGGYTDTQYF | TGTGCCAGCAGCAAGTTACCTACAGGGGGCTACACAGATACGCAGTATTTT
once | TRBJ1-2 | TRBV18 | . | CASSPNFRVYGYTF | TGTGCCAGCTCACCAAATTTTCGAGTCTATGGCTACACCTTC
. | TRBJ2-1 | TRBV6-6 | . | CASTGGPLGEQFF | TGTGCCAGCACCGGAGGGCCCCTAGGAGAGCAGTTCTTC
once | TRBJ1-5 | TRBV19 | . | CASSGAERSNQPQHF | TGTGCCAGTTCGGGAGCGGAACGGAGCAATCAGCCCCAGCATTTT
. | TRBJ2-3 | TRBV7-8 | TRBD2 | CASSLTSPNTDTQYF | TGTGCCAGCAGCTTGACTAGCCCAAACACAGATACGCAGTATTTT
once | TRBJ1-2 | TRBV27 | . | CASSLNRAAEGYTF | TGTGCCAGCAGTTTAAACAGGGCCGCGGAGGGCTACACCTTC
. | TRBJ2-3 | TRBV27 | TRBD1 | CASSRPQGTDTQYF | TGTGCCAGCAGCAGGCCACAGGGGACAGATACGCAGTATTTT
. | TRBJ2-3 | TRBV7-8 | TRBD2 | CASSQRERRTDTQYF | TGTGCCAGCAGCCAGCGGGAGAGGAGAACAGATACGCAGTATTTT
. | TRBJ1-6 | TRBV6-2/TRBV6-3 | TRBD1 | CASSPYPGQGRQMALHF | TGTGCCAGCAGCCCCTATCCGGGACAGGGCCGGCAAATGGCCCTCCACTTT
. | TRBJ2-1 | TRBV12-5 | . | CASGQGLAYNEQFF | TGTGCTAGTGGGCAGGGGCTCGCGTACAATGAGCAGTTCTTC
. | TRBJ1-2 | TRBV28 | TRBD1 | CASGIDRVGGYTF | TGTGCCAGCGGAATTGACAGGGTGGGTGGCTACACCTTC
few | TRBJ1-1 | TRBV10-1 | . | CASSDRYSEAFF | TGCGCCAGCAGTGACAGGTACTCTGAAGCTTTCTTT
. | TRBJ2-7 | TRBV2 | TRBD1 | CASVVDRGDEQYF | TGTGCCAGCGTAGTGGACAGGGGAGACGAGCAGTACTTC